The next 2 T cell receptor beta chains were all read from a single sample in a study of blood T cell repertoires in COVID-19. Profiling relied on immunoSEQ multiplex PCR, and the TCRdb table lists in-frame clones only, not all of them. The sample lists about 76,000 clones; 75% to 90% were seen once. Source material: peripheral blood. These receptors were collected from a man aged 45-65 years with active COVID-19.

This chain joins TRBV5-1 and TRBJ2-2, with D hard to call. The CDR3 runs 14 residues. In germline, CDR1 is SGHRS, CDR2 YFSETQ. V lost 7 bases, J lost 0 bases, and 10 bases lay in between. CDR3 loop: CASCASPNTGELFF. The CDR3 nucleotides read TGCGCCAGCTGCGCGTCACCGAACACCGGGGAGCTGTTTTTT.

The genes are TRBV7-9 and TRBJ1-2, with 7 positions matching TRBD1. This CDR3 is 16 amino acids long. Germline V CDR1 and CDR2: SEHNR, FQNEAQ (reference sequence). J lost 1 base, V lost 5 bases, and 10 bases had no gene match. In DNA form, the CDR3 reads TGTGCCAGCAGCCCAACCCTTCGACAGGGTAACTATGGCTACACCTTC. As protein: CASSPTLRQGNYGYTF.